Below are 31 T cell receptor beta chains sequenced from a single sample in a study of blood T cell repertoires in COVID-19. Generated by immunoSEQ multiplex PCR, the TCRdb table keeps only in-frame clones and is missing some. The sample has a few hundred thousand clones; under 90% are singletons. Sequences were obtained from peripheral blood. These receptors came from a woman in her thirties or forties who had recovered from COVID-19.

This clone was recorded only once. The rearrangement joins TRBV27 to TRBJ2-7, with D possibly being TRBD2 (7 bases). The V gene lost 3 bases and the J gene lost 3 bases, with 12 bases spanning the gap. This CDR3 comprises 14 residues. Germline V gene data show CDR1 as MNHEY and CDR2 as SMNVEV (reference sequence). The CDR3 sequence: CASSLGGQGYEQYF. The CDR3 DNA follows: TGTGCCAGCAGTTTGGGGGGGCAGGGCTACGAGCAGTACTTC.

The rearrangement uses TRBV6-1 and TRBJ2-3; a weak D match, TRBD2 (6 bases). V was clipped by 3 bases and J by 0 bases, with 13 bases between them. The CDR3 has 16 amino acids. Germline CDR1 reads MNHNS; CDR2 reads SASEGT. CDR3 sequence (DNA): TGTGCCAGCAGTGACCTTAGCGGCAGTAGCACAGATACGCAGTATTTT. Translated: CASSDLSGSSTDTQYF.

V is TRBV7-9 and J is TRBJ2-3; 8 bases line up with TRBD2. The germline CDR1 and CDR2 sequences are SEHNR and FQNEAQ (reference sequence). V dropped 4 bases and J dropped 3; count of bases not matched to a gene: 6. This CDR3 comprises 15 residues. CDR3 coding DNA: TGTGCCAGCAGCTACAGCGGGGGCCGGACAGATACGCAGTATTTT. Residues: CASSYSGGRTDTQYF. The full variable domain, completed using reference TRBV7-9 and TRBJ2-3, is DTGVSQNPRHKITKRGQNVTFRCDPISEHNRLYWYRQTLGQGPEFLTYFQNEAQLEKSRLLSDRFSAERPKGSFSTLEIQRTEQGDSAMYLCASSYSGGRTDTQYFGPGTRLTVL.

The V call is TRBV7-9, the J call TRBJ2-1; 11 bases match TRBD2. The CDR3 has 16 residues. The germline CDR1 and CDR2 sequences are SEHNR and FQNEAQ (reference sequence). V gave up 0 bases and J gave up 8 bases; unmatched junction bases: 6. CDR3 bases: TGTGCCAGCAGCTTAGCGATTACTAGCGGGAGCTATGAGCAGTTCTTC. Amino acids: CASSLAITSGSYEQFF.

The table lists this clone with a few counts. The rearrangement joins TRBV3-1 (or the pseudogene TRBV3-2) to TRBJ1-4; D gene unclear. The V and J ends lost 1 base and 10 bases respectively, with 16 bases between them. The germline V gene encodes CDR1 LGHDT and CDR2 YNNKEL (reference sequence). The CDR3 has 15 amino acids. The CDR3 region is CASSQGSGPPGKLFF. In nucleotides, the CDR3 is TGTGCCAGCAGCCAAGGAAGCGGGCCCCCCGGAAAACTGTTTTTT.

This chain connects TRBV4-2 to TRBJ1-1; 8 bases line up with TRBD1. The ends lost 6 bases at V and 4 bases at J; junction bases unmatched: 1. Germline-derived CDR1 and CDR2 are LGHNA and YNFKEQ. This CDR3 comprises 12 residues. CDR3 loop: CASRTGATEAFF. The CDR3 nucleotides read TGTGCCAGCAGGACAGGGGCCACTGAAGCTTTCTTT.

The chain uses TRBV28 and TRBJ1-1; 12 bases fit TRBD1. CDR1 MDHEN and CDR2 SYDVKM come from the germline V gene. J lost 4 bases, V lost 6 bases, and 18 bases had no gene match. The CDR3 is made up of 19 amino acids. The CDR3 DNA follows: TGTGCCAGCAGGCTCCCCGGGACAGGGGGCGAGTTTGAGGGCACTGAAGCTTTCTTT. Amino acids: CASRLPGTGGEFEGTEAFF.

The chain links TRBV19 to TRBJ1-3; the D gene is possibly TRBD1 (6 bases). This CDR3 region has 13 residues. V was pared by 7 bases and J by 2 bases, with 9 bases between. Germline CDR1 LNHDA, CDR2 SQIVND (reference sequence). The CDR3 DNA reads TGTGCCAGTACCCGGACAGCTGGAAACACCATATATTTT. Amino acids: CASTRTAGNTIYF.

This sequence joins TRBV7-8 and TRBJ2-2, with unresolved D. There are 14 residues in the CDR3. V shed 3 bases and J shed 1 base, with 6 bases lying between them. The germline V gene encodes CDR1 SGHVS and CDR2 FQNEAQ. The CDR3 loop is CASSLAGNTGELFF. DNA for the CDR3: TGTGCCAGCAGCTTGGCAGGGAACACCGGGGAGCTGTTTTTT.

The V gene is TRBV6-4, the J gene TRBJ1-2; no clear D gene. Per germline, CDR1 MRHNA and CDR2 SNTAGT. The CDR3 contains 11 residues. Trimming stripped 2 bases from V and 8 bases from J, with 6 bases between. CDR3 loop: CASSDARGYTF. DNA for the CDR3: TGTGCCAGCAGTGACGCGCGGGGCTACACCTTC.

The rearrangement links TRBV28 to TRBJ2-2; no clear D gene. The CDR3 totals 14 residues. V was clipped by 2 bases and J by 0 bases, with 4 bases between them. Germline V gene sequence: CDR1 MDHEN, CDR2 SYDVKM. CDR3 nucleotide sequence: TGTGCCAGCAGTTTAGCGTCGAACACCGGGGAGCTGTTTTTT. This sequence encodes CASSLASNTGELFF.

The rearrangement joins TRBV5-1 to TRBJ2-5; tentatively, D is TRBD2 (5 bases). Between the trimmed V and J ends, which lost 4 bases and 1 base, there was a span of 8 bases. The CDR3 consists of 13 residues. Per germline, CDR1 SGHRS and CDR2 YFSETQ. CDR3 sequence: CASSAGFQETQYF. CDR3 DNA sequence: TGCGCCAGCAGCGCGGGTTTCCAAGAGACCCAGTACTTC.

The rearrangement joins TRBV7-7 to TRBJ2-7, with TRBD2 matching 9 bases. CDR1 and CDR2 from the germline V gene are SSHAT and FNYEAQ (reference sequence). V trimming: 5 bases; J trimming: 5 bases; junction bases outside the gene matches: 10. CDR3 size: 15 residues. CDR3 protein: CASSPLRAGGHEQYF. CDR3 DNA: TGTGCCAGCAGCCCGCTTCGAGCGGGAGGCCACGAGCAGTACTTC.

The chain is built from TRBV27 and TRBJ2-7; 8 bases are shared with TRBD1. Germline V gene sequence: CDR1 MNHEY, CDR2 SMNVEV (reference sequence). CDR3 length: 15 amino acids. Trimming removed 5 bases from V and 3 bases from J; junction bases left unmatched: 9. The CDR3 protein is CASSTNGQGYYEQYF. The CDR3 coding sequence is TGTGCCAGCAGTACAAACGGACAGGGCTACTACGAGCAGTACTTC.

This sequence joins TRBV5-4 and TRBJ2-3; TRBD2 agrees at 11 bases. Germline CDR1 is SGHNT and CDR2 is YYREEE (reference sequence). This CDR3 is built from 16 residues. J was trimmed by 5 bases and V by 0 bases; bases with no gene match: 5. The CDR3 is CASSLERLAGKDTQYF. The CDR3 nucleotides read TGTGCCAGCAGCTTGGAAAGACTAGCGGGGAAAGATACGCAGTATTTT.

The V gene is TRBV2, the J gene TRBJ2-7, with 7 bases aligning to TRBD2. The V gene's germline CDR1 is SNHLY and CDR2 FYNNEI. The trim removed 5 bases at V and 4 bases at J, leaving 5 bases unmatched. CDR3 length: 13 residues. CDR3 coding DNA: TGTGCCAGCAGTCGGGGGAGGGAGTACGAGCAGTACTTC. Translation gives CASSRGREYEQYF.

V gene TRBV5-1 combines with J gene TRBJ2-3; TRBD2 matches 8 bases. V was pared by 4 bases and J by 2 bases, with 9 bases of the junction left unmatched. Germline loops: CDR1 SGHRS, CDR2 YFSETQ. The length of the CDR3 is 16 residues. The CDR3 DNA is TGCGCCAGCAGCCAGGCGGTAGCGGGGACCACAGATACGCAGTATTTT. Translated: CASSQAVAGTTDTQYF.

This rearrangement joins TRBV5-1 to TRBJ2-7; 7 bases line up with TRBD1. The CDR3 is 15 residues long. Germline CDR1 and CDR2: SGHRS and YFSETQ. Unmatched junction bases numbered 3, after V lost 0 bases and J lost 0 bases. CDR3 bases: TGCGCCAGCAGCTTGGGAGGGGGCTTCTCCTACGAGCAGTACTTC. Translating it yields CASSLGGGFSYEQYF.

This chain uses TRBV24-1 with TRBJ2-5; D not resolved. CDR1 and CDR2 from the germline V gene are KGHDR and SFDVKD. Trimming pared 0 bases from V and 5 bases from J, leaving 3 bases between. The CDR3 contains 12 residues. Here the CDR3 reads CATSDLRETQYF. CDR3 nucleotides: TGTGCCACCAGTGATTTGCGGGAGACCCAGTACTTC.

The chain employs TRBV2 and TRBJ2-7; D remains unclear. Germline CDR1 is SNHLY and CDR2 is FYNNEI. The CDR3 loop spans 13 amino acids. V was shortened by 3 bases and J by 0 bases, with 6 bases between the two germline ends. In DNA form, the CDR3 reads TGTGCCAGCAGTGAGGAGAACTCCTACGAGCAGTACTTC. Its protein is CASSEENSYEQYF.

V is TRBV9 and J is TRBJ2-1, with D perhaps matching TRBD2 (6 bases). The germline V and J ends were trimmed by 4 bases and 10 bases, with 18 bases remaining between them. This CDR3 comprises 14 residues. Looked up from germline, CDR1 is SGDLS and CDR2 is YYNGEE. CDR3 amino acids: CASSLGSAAREQFF. CDR3 DNA: TGTGCCAGCAGCCTCGGGAGCGCCGCCCGGGAGCAGTTCTTC.

The V gene is TRBV7-3, the J gene TRBJ2-4, with TRBD1 identical over 8 bases. CDR3 length equals 14 residues. The junction had 7 bases not matched to a gene; V was cut back by 5 bases and J by 7 bases. The germline V gene has CDR1 SGHTA and CDR2 FQGTGA. The CDR3 coding sequence is TGTGCCAGCAGCAAGCAGGGGGCGACGAACATTCAGTACTTC. Its protein product is CASSKQGATNIQYF.

The chain combines TRBV24-1 with TRBJ2-1; 12 bases match TRBD2. Germline V gives CDR1 KGHDR, CDR2 SFDVKD. The CDR3 extends over 15 amino acids. The V segment lost 9 bases and the J segment 4 bases; nucleotides outside the gene matches: 6. Written as DNA, the CDR3 is TGTGCCACCGGACTAGCGGGATCGATTTACAATGAGCAGTTCTTC. This sequence encodes CATGLAGSIYNEQFF.

CDR3 coding DNA: TGTGCCAGCTCTCGCGGGGGGGAAAAAAACATTCAGTACTTC. Translated: CASSRGGEKNIQYF. This chain links TRBV7-9 with TRBJ2-4; TRBD2 agrees at 9 bases. CDR3 size: 14 residues. Per the germline V gene, CDR1 is SEHNR and CDR2 is FQNEAQ (reference sequence). With 8 bases clipped from V and 4 bases from J, the junction kept 6 bases outside the gene matches.

In DNA, the CDR3 is TGTGCCAGCAGTGATTTCGGCGGGAGGGCCTGGGATGAGCAGTTCTTC. Its translation is CASSDFGGRAWDEQFF. The gene calls are TRBV25-1 and TRBJ2-1; 9 nucleotides agree with TRBD2. This CDR3 spans 16 amino acids. V shed 3 bases and J 8 bases; nucleotides not matched to a gene: 11. CDR1 is MGHDK and CDR2 is SYGVNS in the germline V gene.

This clone was seen more than once but under ten times. The chain is built from TRBV14 and TRBJ1-5; perhaps TRBD1 as D (6 bases). The CDR3 extends over 15 amino acids. Germline V gene lookup returns CDR1 SGHDN and CDR2 FVKESK. V gave up 1 base and J gave up 7 bases, with 14 bases separating them. CDR3 DNA: TGTGCCAGCAGCCAAGGGGGGCCAGGACGGCAGCCCCAGCATTTT. It yields the protein CASSQGGPGRQPQHF.

The chain combines TRBV29-1 with TRBJ2-2; 9 bases match TRBD1. The CDR3 runs 16 residues. The germline CDR1 and CDR2 sequences are SQVTM and ANQGSEA. After removal of 0 bases from V and 6 bases from J, the junction contained 8 bases not matched to a gene. This CDR3 reads CSVEDRGQGMSGELFF. DNA of the CDR3: TGCAGCGTTGAAGATCGTGGACAGGGGATGTCCGGGGAGCTGTTTTTT.

V and J are TRBV19 and TRBJ2-1; D is undetermined. V was shortened by 5 bases and J by 10 bases, with 18 bases between the two germline ends. The CDR3 is 14 residues long. Germline-derived CDR1 and CDR2 are LNHDA and SQIVND (reference sequence). CDR3 DNA sequence: TGTGCCAGTAGTCCTGACTCCCTAATAACGGAGCAGTTCTTC. Protein product: CASSPDSLITEQFF.

This chain links TRBV7-2 with TRBJ2-5; 8 positions agree with TRBD2. This CDR3 is built from 13 residues. Germline loops: CDR1 SGHTA, CDR2 FQGNSA. The J segment lost 5 bases and the V segment lost 3 bases, leaving 2 bases of the junction unmatched. In nucleotides, the CDR3 is TGTGCCAGCAGCTTGGCTAGCGGGGAGACCCAGTACTTC. Its protein product is CASSLASGETQYF. The whole variable domain, remainder taken from reference TRBV7-2 and TRBJ2-5, is GAGVSQSPSNKVTEKGKDVELRCDPISGHTALYWYRQSLGQGLEFLIYFQGNSAPDKSGLPSDRFSAERTGGSVSTLTIQRTQQEDSAVYLCASSLASGETQYFGPGTRLLVL.

This clone was observed a handful of times. This chain links TRBV10-3 with TRBJ1-5, with D possibly being TRBD1 (5 bases). CDR3 size: 17 residues. Trimming took off 3 bases at V and 1 base at J, with 16 bases between the two ends. The V gene's germline CDR1 is ENHRY and CDR2 SYGVKD. As DNA, the CDR3 is TGTGCCATCAGTGATGGCCAGGGAATGGGCAGCAATCAGCCCCAGCATTTT. It specifies CAISDGQGMGSNQPQHF.

The chain is built from TRBV7-3 and TRBJ2-2, with D possibly TRBD2 on 6 matching bases. The CDR3 totals 14 residues. V shed 2 bases and J shed 4 bases, with 8 bases lying between them. Germline loops: CDR1 SGHTA, CDR2 FQGTGA. CDR3 nucleotides: TGTGCCAGCAGCTTAGGAGGGGTCACCGGGGAGCTGTTTTTT. Translation: CASSLGGVTGELFF. The entire variable domain, with the rest obtained from reference TRBV7-3 and TRBJ2-2, is as follows: GAGVSQTPSNKVTEKGKYVELRCDPISGHTALYWYRQSLGQGPEFLIYFQGTGAADDSGLPNDRFFAVRPEGSVSTLKIQRTERGDSAVYLCASSLGGVTGELFFGEGSRLTVL.